This T cell receptor beta chain was sequenced in a study of siplizumab effects on memory and regulatory T cells. This CDR3 is 14 amino acids long. Trimming left V 5 bases short and J 4 bases short, with 9 bases between. Per the germline V gene, CDR1 is MRHNA and CDR2 is SNTAGT. Repertoires were generated with immunoSEQ multiplex PCR, while TCRdb's copy carries only in-frame clones and drops some. The sample lists 100,000 or so clones; about 91% were seen once. The clonotype comes from a human donor in good health. This chain uses TRBV6-4 with TRBJ1-6, with no clear D. Specimen: CD4+ T cells sorted from blood. This chain's CDR3 is CASSFTEYNSPLHF. Here the CDR3 DNA reads TGTGCCAGCAGTTTCACAGAGTATAATTCACCCCTCCACTTT.